This TCR beta chain comes out of a study of CD8 T cells in Susac syndrome (dated by TCRdb to the late 2010s). For context, the study as a whole: Whether CD8+ T cell activation and differentiation in Susac syndrome was antigen driven was tested using repertoire sequencing.

Looking up the germline V gene yields CDR1 SQVTM and CDR2 ANQGSEA. From its cysteine to its phenylalanine, the CDR3 spans 14 amino acids. Only the CDR3 DNA is retained, 42 bases long and in frame from the first base. Between the V and J ends, shortened by 4 bases and 4 bases respectively, the junction contains 16 bases. This clonotype has a single count. Its antigen target is currently unknown. No base qualities exist here, and no much larger clone lies one base off it. A lone read is weak support. RNA was extracted using the RNeasy kit, and roughly 0.5 to 1 microgram was reverse transcribed with random hexamers. The immunoSEQ multiplex PCR assay, which covers 54 Vbeta and 13 Jbeta segments, was used to amplify TCR beta CDR3 regions. Bias from PCR amplification was corrected by using a synthetic template baseline for primer optimization and for computational correction. The paper's processing steps were these. Only productive sequences were kept, with reads annotated to V, D and J genes according to IMGT and analyzed in immunoSEQ Analyzer. Clonality was calculated as one minus the Shannon entropy normalized by log2 of the number of productive unique sequences. For each patient and control, public and private clones were evaluated among the 100 most prevalent clones. A clone was defined as Susac-specific if it was absent from the healthy and MS cohorts, from some 1,100 published viral clones and from other ImmuneACCESS disease sequences. In TCRdb, the public reads were trimmed at Q25 with fastp and aligned with MiXCR, with productive beta chains retained. Rows are unified per CDR3 protein, each entry keeping the most common DNA and genes. None of the V and J calls come from the authors' own analysis; TCRdb made them. Recorded for this sample are some 200,000 distinct CDR3 sequences; around 95% of them occurred a single time. Roughly 0.09% of the sample belongs to the ten largest clones.

Broad study findings and their caveats: The study acknowledged that relatively few individuals were included in the TCR sequencing and HLA analysis.

Peripheral blood CD8+ and CD4+ T cells from healthy donors, Susac syndrome patients and multiple sclerosis patients were profiled by high-throughput TCR beta sequencing. The multiple sclerosis controls were treatment-naive patients who had stable or active relapsing-remitting disease and met the revised McDonald criteria. Bulk CD8+ and CD4+ T cells were purified by magnetic negative isolation, whereas CD8+ TEMRA cells were enriched by FACS. Blood was drawn into EDTA tubes, processed within 24 hours, and PBMCs were isolated by density gradient centrifugation. PBMCs destined for TCR sequencing were cryopreserved in liquid nitrogen and later thawed in a 37 °C water bath. The sorted or isolated CD4+, CD8+ and CD8+ TEMRA cells had a purity of 90% or higher.

The specimen was CD4+ T cells from PBMCs. The clonotype was recovered from a human donor with multiple sclerosis. The rearranged segments are TRBV29-1 and TRBJ1-2, with TRBD1 tentatively as D gene (5 bases match). The encoded CDR3 is CSVVPGPKGYGYTF. DNA sequence: TGCAGCGTTGTACCGGGACCTAAGGGCTATGGCTACACCTTC.